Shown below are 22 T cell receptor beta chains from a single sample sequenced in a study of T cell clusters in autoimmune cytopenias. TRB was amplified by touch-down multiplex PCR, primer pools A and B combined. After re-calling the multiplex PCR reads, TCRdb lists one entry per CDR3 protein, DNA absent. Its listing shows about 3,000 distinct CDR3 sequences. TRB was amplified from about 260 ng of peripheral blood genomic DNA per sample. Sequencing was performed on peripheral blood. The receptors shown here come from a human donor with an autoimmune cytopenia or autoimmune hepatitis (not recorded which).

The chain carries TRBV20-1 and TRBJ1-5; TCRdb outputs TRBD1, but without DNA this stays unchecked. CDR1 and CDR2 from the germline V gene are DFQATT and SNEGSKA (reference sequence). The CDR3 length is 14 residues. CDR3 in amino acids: CSAYPGGSNQPQHF.

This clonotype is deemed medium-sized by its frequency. The CDR3 is CASSFFDFGDRKNQPQHF. This rearrangement joins TRBV12-3 or TRBV12-4 to TRBJ1-5; the D call from TCRdb, TRBD1, cannot be confirmed without DNA. The CDR3 is 18 residues long.

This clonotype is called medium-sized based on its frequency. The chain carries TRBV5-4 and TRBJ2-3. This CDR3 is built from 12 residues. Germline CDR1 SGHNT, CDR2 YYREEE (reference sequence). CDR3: CASSLAGDTQYF.

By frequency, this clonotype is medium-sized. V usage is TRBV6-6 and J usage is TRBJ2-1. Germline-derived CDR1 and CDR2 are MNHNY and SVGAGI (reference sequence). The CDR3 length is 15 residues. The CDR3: CASSYSSVLGNEQFF.

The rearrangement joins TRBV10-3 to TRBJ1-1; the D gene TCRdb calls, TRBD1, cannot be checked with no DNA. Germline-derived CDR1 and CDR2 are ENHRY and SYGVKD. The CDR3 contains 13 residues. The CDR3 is CAISGTQGPGAFF.

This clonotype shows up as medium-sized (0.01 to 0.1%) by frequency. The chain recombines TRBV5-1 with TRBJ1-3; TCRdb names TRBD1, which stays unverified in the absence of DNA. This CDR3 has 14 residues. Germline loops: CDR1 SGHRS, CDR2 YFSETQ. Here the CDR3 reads CASSPGYSGNTIYF. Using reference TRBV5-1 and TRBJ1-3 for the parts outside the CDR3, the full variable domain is KAGVTQTPRYLIKTRGQQVTLSCSPISGHRSVSWYQQTPGQGLQFLFEYFSETQRNKGNFPGRFSGRQFSNSRSEMNVSTLELGDSALYLCASSPGYSGNTIYFGEGSWLTVV.

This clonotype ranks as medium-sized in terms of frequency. CDR3 in amino acids: CASSPSWELFF. The chain couples TRBV12-3 or TRBV12-4 to TRBJ2-2. The CDR3 has 11 residues.

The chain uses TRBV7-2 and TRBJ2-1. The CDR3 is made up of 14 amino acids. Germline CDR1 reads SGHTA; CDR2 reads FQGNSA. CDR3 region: CASSLHGSYNEQFF.

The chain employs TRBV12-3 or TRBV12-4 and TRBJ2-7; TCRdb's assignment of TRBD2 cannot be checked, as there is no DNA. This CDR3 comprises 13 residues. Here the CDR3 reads CASTPGLVREQYF.

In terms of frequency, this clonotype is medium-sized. CDR3: CSAPVGGRPNTGELFF. The genes are TRBV20-1 and TRBJ2-2; TCRdb reports TRBD1, a call that lacks DNA to check it against. This CDR3 has 16 residues. The germline V gene encodes CDR1 DFQATT and CDR2 SNEGSKA (reference sequence).

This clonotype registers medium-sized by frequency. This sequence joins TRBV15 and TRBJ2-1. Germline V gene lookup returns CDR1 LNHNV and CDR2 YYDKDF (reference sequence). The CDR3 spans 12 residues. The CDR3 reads CATSRAVNEQFF.

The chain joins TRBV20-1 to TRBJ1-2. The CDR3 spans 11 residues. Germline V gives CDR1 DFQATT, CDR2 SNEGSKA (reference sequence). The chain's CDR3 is CSASVSYGYTF.

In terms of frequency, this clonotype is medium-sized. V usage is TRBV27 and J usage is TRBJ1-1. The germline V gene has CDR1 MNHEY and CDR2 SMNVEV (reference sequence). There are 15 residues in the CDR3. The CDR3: CASSLYTELNTEAFF.

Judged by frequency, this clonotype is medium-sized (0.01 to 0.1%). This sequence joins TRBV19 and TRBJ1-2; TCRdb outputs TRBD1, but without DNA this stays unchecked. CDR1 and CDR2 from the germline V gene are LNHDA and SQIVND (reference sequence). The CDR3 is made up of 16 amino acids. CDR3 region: CASSIPRAGQLYGYTF.

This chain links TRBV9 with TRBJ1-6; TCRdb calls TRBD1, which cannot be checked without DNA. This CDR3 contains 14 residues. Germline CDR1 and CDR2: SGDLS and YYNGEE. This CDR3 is CASSPGQVNSPLHF.

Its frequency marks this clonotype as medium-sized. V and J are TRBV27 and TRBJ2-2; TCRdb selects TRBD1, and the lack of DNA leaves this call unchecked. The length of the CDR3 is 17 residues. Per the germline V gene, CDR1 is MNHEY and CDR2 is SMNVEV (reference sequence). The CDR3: CASSLSGAIGNTGELFF.

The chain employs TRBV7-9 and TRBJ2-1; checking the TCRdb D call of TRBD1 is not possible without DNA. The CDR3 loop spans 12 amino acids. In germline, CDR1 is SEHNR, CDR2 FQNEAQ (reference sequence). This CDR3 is CASSRQIDEQFF.

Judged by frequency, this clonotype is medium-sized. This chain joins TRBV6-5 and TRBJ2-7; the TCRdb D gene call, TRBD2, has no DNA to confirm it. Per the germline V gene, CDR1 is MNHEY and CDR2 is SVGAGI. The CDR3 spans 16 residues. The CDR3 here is CASSSPSRESSYEQYF.

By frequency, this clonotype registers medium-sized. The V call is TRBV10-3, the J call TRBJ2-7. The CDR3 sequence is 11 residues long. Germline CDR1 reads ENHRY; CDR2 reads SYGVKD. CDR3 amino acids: CAISEYYEQYF.

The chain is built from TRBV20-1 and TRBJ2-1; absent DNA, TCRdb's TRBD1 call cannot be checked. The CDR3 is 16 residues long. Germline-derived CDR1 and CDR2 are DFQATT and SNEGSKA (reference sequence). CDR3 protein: CSARDTRQGSYNEQFF.

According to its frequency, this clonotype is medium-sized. CDR3 sequence: CASSLTGTDTQYF. The V call is TRBV5-1, the J call TRBJ2-3. The germline V gene has CDR1 SGHRS and CDR2 YFSETQ. The CDR3 covers 13 residues.

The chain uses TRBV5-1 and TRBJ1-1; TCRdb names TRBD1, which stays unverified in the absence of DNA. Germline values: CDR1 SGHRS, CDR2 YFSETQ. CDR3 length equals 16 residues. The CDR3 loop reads CASSPGPTGGGTEAFF.